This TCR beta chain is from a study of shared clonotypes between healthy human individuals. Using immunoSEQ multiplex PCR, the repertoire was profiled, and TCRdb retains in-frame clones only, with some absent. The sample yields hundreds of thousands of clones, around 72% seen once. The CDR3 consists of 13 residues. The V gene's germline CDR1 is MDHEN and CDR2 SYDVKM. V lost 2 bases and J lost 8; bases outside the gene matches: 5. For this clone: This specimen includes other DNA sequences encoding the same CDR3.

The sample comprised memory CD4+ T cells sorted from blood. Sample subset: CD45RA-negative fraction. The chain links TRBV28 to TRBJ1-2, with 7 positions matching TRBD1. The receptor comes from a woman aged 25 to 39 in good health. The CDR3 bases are TGTGCCAGCAGTTTAGGCAGGGGGAGAGGCTACACCTTC. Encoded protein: CASSLGRGRGYTF.